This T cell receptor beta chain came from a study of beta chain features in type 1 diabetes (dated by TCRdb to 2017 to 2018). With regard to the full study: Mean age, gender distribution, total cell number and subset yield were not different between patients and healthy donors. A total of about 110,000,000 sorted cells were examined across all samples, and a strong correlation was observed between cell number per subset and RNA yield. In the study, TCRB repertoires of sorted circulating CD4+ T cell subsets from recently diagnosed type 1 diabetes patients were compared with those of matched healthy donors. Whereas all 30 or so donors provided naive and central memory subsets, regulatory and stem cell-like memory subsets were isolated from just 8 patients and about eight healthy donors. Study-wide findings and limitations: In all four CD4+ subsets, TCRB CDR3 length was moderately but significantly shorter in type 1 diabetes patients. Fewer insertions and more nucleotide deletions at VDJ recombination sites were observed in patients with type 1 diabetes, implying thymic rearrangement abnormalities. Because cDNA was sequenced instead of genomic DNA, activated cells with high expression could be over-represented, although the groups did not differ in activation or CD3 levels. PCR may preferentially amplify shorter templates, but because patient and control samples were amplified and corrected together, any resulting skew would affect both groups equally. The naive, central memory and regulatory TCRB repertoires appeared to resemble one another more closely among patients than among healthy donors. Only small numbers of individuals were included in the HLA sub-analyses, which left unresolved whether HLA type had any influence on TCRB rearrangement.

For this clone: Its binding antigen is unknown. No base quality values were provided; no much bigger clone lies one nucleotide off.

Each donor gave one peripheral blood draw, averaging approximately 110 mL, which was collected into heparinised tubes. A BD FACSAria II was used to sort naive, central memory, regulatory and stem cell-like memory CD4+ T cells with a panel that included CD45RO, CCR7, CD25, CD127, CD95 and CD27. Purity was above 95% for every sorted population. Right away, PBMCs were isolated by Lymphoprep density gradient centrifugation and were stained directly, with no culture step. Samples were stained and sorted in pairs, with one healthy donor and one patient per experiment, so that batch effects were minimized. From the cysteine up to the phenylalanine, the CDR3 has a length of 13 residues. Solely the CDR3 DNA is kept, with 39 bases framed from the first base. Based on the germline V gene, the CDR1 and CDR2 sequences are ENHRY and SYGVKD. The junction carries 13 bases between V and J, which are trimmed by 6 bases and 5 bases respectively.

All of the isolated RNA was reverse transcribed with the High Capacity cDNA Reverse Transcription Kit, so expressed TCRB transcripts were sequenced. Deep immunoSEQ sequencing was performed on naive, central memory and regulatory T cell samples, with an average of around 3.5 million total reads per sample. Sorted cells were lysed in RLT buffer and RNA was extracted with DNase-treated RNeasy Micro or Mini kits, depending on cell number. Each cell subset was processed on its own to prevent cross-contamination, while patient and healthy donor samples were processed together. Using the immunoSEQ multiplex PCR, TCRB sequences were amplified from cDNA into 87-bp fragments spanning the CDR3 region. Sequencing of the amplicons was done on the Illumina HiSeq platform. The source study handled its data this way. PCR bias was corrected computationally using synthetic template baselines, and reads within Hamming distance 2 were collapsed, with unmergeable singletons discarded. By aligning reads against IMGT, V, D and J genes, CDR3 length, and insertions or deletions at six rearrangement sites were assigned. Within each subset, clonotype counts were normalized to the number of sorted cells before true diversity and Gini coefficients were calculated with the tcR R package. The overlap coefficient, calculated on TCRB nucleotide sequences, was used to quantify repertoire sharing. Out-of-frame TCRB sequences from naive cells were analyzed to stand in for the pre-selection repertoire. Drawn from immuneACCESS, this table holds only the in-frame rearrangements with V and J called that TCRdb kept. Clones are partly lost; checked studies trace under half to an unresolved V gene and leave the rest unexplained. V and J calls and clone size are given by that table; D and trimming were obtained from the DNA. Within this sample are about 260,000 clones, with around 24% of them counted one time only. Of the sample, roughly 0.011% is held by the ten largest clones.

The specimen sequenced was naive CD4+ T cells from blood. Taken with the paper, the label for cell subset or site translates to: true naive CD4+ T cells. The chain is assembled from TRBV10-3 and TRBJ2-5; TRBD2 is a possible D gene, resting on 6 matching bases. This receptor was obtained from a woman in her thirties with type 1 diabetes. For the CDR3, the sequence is CAIRRDPMETQYF. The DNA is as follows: TGTGCCATCAGGCGGGATCCGATGGAGACCCAGTACTTC.